This T cell receptor beta chain is from a study of shared clonotypes between healthy human individuals. Study-wide results and caveats: Non-shared clonotypes had lower generation probabilities than those shared by all four donors.

Of note for this clone: Its antigen is unidentified.

Researchers divided each subset's genomic DNA evenly across several immunoSEQ plates. Repertoires were generated with immunoSEQ multiplex PCR, while TCRdb's copy carries only in-frame clones and drops some. The table lists about 2.1 million clones, over 85% of them singletons. The CDR3 has 14 amino acids. Germline assignment: CDR1 SGHRS and CDR2 YFSETQ. V lost 5 bases, J lost 6 bases, and 15 bases lay in between. In the naive CD8 group, cells lacked CD45RO and were positively selected for CCR7, so terminally differentiated effector memory CD45RA+ cells were left out. Donors were healthy HIV-negative adults without recent acute infections or vaccinations.

This sequence joins TRBV5-1 and TRBJ2-1; perhaps TRBD1 as D (7 bases). The sequenced sample was naive CD8+ T cells from PBMCs. The TCR originated in a young man in good health. Some clones in this sample may be carry-over from other donors' samples. The CDR3 region has the DNA TGCGCCAGCAGAGTCAGGGGGGAGCTCAATGAGCAGTTCTTC. This gives the protein CASRVRGELNEQFF.